A selection of T cell receptor beta chains follows, all from one sample in a study of preoperative IRX-2 immunotherapy in early breast cancer. The protocol was immunoSEQ multiplex PCR, while the TCRdb copy is restricted to in-frame clones and leaves out a portion. The profile shows under 35,000 clones, about 79% of them singletons. Sampling was done from a patient treated with IRX-2 immunotherapy. All receptors derive from a human donor with breast cancer. CDR3s include the opening cysteine and the closing phenylalanine or tryptophan. D genes are given only for firm matches. A row's size may be missing; if present it is once, few, many or a size class.

D	size	V	J	DNA	CDR3
.	few	TRBV11-3	TRBJ1-5	TGTGCCAGCAGCGATGGGACGGTGGGAAATCAGCCCCAGCATTTT	CASSDGTVGNQPQHF
TRBD2	once	TRBV19	TRBJ2-3	TGTGCCAGTAGTAACCGACTAGCGGGAGCGATAGATACGCAGTATTTT	CASSNRLAGAIDTQYF
TRBD1	.	TRBV11-3	TRBJ2-7	TGTGCCAGCAGCTTAGTACAGGGGGCGTTCTACGAGCAGTACTTC	CASSLVQGAFYEQYF
.	.	TRBV28	TRBJ1-2	TGTGCCAGCAGGCCCTACGAAGGGGTAAACTATGGCTACACCTTC	CASRPYEGVNYGYTF
.	.	TRBV28	TRBJ2-1	TGTGCCAGCAGTCCCGGGACCTTCTACAATGAGCAGTTCTTC	CASSPGTFYNEQFF
TRBD1	.	TRBV6-8	TRBJ2-7	TGTGCCAGCTCAGAACAGGGGGGAAACTACGAGCAGTACTTC	CASSEQGGNYEQYF
.	.	TRBV6-8	TRBJ2-3	TGTGCCAGCAGTCCCCTCTCCGGCAGGGGTAGCACAGATACGCAGTATTTT	CASSPLSGRGSTDTQYF
TRBD2	.	TRBV6-8	TRBJ2-1	TGTGCCAGCAGTTACTCTATTAGCGGGGGGGCACGAACCTACAATGAGCAGTTCTTC	CASSYSISGGARTYNEQFF
.	.	TRBV30	TRBJ1-1	TGTGCCTGGAGTGAGATCCCCGAAGAGGACACTGAAGCTTTCTTT	CAWSEIPEEDTEAFF
.	few	TRBV29-1	TRBJ1-2	TGCAGCGCTCTGACTGAGAACTATGGCTACACCTTC	CSALTENYGYTF
TRBD2	.	TRBV28	TRBJ2-5	TGTGCCAGCAGTCGCCCCAGCGGGGCCGGGGAGACCCAGTACTTC	CASSRPSGAGETQYF
TRBD2	.	TRBV7-6	TRBJ2-7	TGTGCCAGCAGCTTAATGCGGGGGGCAGCCGAGCAGTACTTC	CASSLMRGAAEQYF
.	.	TRBV19	TRBJ1-1	TGTGCCAGTAGTTCCCGAGGTCCAGGACCCAACACTGAAGCTTTCTTT	CASSSRGPGPNTEAFF
TRBD2	.	TRBV11-3	TRBJ2-7	TGTGCCAGCAGCTTAGGTGCGAGCGGGAGGTCCTACGAGCAGTACTTC	CASSLGASGRSYEQYF
.	few	TRBV11-3	TRBJ1-4	TGTGCCAGCAGCCGAGGGGCATTTGCTAATGAAAAACTGTTTTTT	CASSRGAFANEKLFF
.	.	TRBV6-8	TRBJ1-2	TGTGCCAGCAGTTACGCCCACCTAAAGGGAACTATCTCCTTC	CASSYAHLKGTISF
.	.	TRBV12-5	TRBJ2-6	TGTGCCAGCGGACCACGACGGGCCGGGCCTGGGGCCAACGTCCTGACTTTC	CASGPRRAGPGANVLTF
.	.	TRBV18	TRBJ1-4	TGTGCCAGCTCACCTTCAGGGGTTTTTGAAAAACTGTTTTTT	CASSPSGVFEKLFF
.	.	TRBV7-8	TRBJ1-2	TGTGCCAGCACAAGTGGAGTTTTCTATGGCTACACCTTC	CASTSGVFYGYTF
.	.	TRBV5-1	TRBJ2-5	TGCGCCAGCAGGGATTGGGGGGCAAGAGAGACCCAGTACTTC	CASRDWGARETQYF
TRBD1	.	TRBV19	TRBJ1-2	TGTGCCAGTGGGGACAGGGGGCGCGGGAACTATGGCTACACCTTC	CASGDRGRGNYGYTF
.	.	TRBV5-1	TRBJ2-6	TGCGCCAGCAGCTTGGACAGGAGGGGTGGGGCCAACGTCCTGACTTTC	CASSLDRRGGANVLTF
.	.	TRBV7-7	TRBJ2-3	TGTGCCAGCAGCTTGTTGGCGGCATTGGGGGATACGCAGTATTTT	CASSLLAALGDTQYF
.	.	TRBV23-1	TRBJ2-7	TGCGCCAGTGCTACAGGGAATCTCTACGAGCAGTACTTC	CASATGNLYEQYF
TRBD2	.	TRBV19	TRBJ2-3	TGTGCCAGTAGTATGGGCCTAGCGGGATGGCGGGCAGATACGCAGTATTTT	CASSMGLAGWRADTQYF
.	.	TRBV7-1	TRBJ2-3	TGTGCCAGCAGCTTTTACAGGGAGGACTTGCAGTATTTT	CASSFYREDLQYF
.	.	TRBV11-3	TRBJ1-1	TGTGCCAGCAGCCTGACCACAGGGAGTCGGGCTGAAGCTTTCTTT	CASSLTTGSRAEAFF
.	.	TRBV22-1	TRBJ2-4	TGTGCCAGCTCCCCGGGGGGGACCAAAAACATTCAGTACTTC	CASSPGGTKNIQYF
.	.	TRBV7-6	TRBJ1-6	TGTGCCAGCAGCCCTCCTAGCTCCTATAATTCACCCCTCCACTTT	CASSPPSSYNSPLHF
TRBD2	.	TRBV11-3	TRBJ2-3	TGTGCCAGCAGCTTTTTGCGGGAGGGCCCCACAGATACGCAGTATTTT	CASSFLREGPTDTQYF
.	.	TRBV11-3	TRBJ1-1	TGTGCCAGCAGCTTGATTACCGGAATGAACACTGAAGCTTTCTTT	CASSLITGMNTEAFF
.	.	TRBV1	TRBJ2-1	TGCGCCAGCAGCCAAGTTGTGGGGGTCTACAATGAGCAGTTCTTC	CASSQVVGVYNEQFF
TRBD1	.	TRBV11-3	TRBJ2-7	TGTGCCAGCAGCCCGTTTTCGGGACAGGGGAACGAGCAGTACTTC	CASSPFSGQGNEQYF
.	few	TRBV11-3	TRBJ1-5	TGTGCCAGCCGGGCAGGGGAAAGCAATCAGCCCCAGCATTTT	CASRAGESNQPQHF
.	.	TRBV6-8	TRBJ1-3	TGTGCCACCCGTGGGCCAACCGGCACCATATATTTT	CATRGPTGTIYF
TRBD2	once	TRBV11-3	TRBJ2-5	TGTGCCAGCAGCCCCCAGTGGCGGGGGGGACAAGAGACCCAGTACTTC	CASSPQWRGGQETQYF
.	.	TRBV28	TRBJ1-5	TGTGCCAGCAACACACATGAGGTTTGGGGGATCGGCAATCAGCCCCAGCATTTT	CASNTHEVWGIGNQPQHF
.	.	TRBV6-8	TRBJ2-7	TGTGCCAGCAGTCGGGCGCGCGGGACCTACGAGCAGTACTTC	CASSRARGTYEQYF
.	.	TRBV29-1	TRBJ1-2	TGCAGCGTTGAAGCTGACAAGGACTATGGCTACACCTTC	CSVEADKDYGYTF
TRBD1	.	TRBV5-1	TRBJ1-6	TGCGCCAGCAGCTTGGATGGACAGGGGATCGGTTCACCCCTCCACTTT	CASSLDGQGIGSPLHF
.	.	TRBV19	TRBJ1-5	TGTGCCAGTAGTATGGGTGGGCTTCAGCCCCAGCATTTT	CASSMGGLQPQHF
.	.	TRBV18	TRBJ1-2	TGTGCCAGCTCACCAGACAGTAACTATGGCTACACCTTC	CASSPDSNYGYTF
.	.	TRBV11-3	TRBJ2-2	TGTGCCAGCAGCTTAATTCCGGGGGCCGGGGAGCTGTTTTTT	CASSLIPGAGELFF
.	.	TRBV19	TRBJ1-6	TGTGCCAGTAGCTTTTCAGGGGAACCCCTCCACTTT	CASSFSGEPLHF
.	.	TRBV11-3	TRBJ1-2	TGTGCCAGCAGCTTAGGACGCGGGGCCGGGGGCTACACCTTC	CASSLGRGAGGYTF
.	.	TRBV7-7	TRBJ2-3	TGTGCCAGCAAGGGGGGGCCCTCCACAGATACGCAGTATTTT	CASKGGPSTDTQYF
.	.	TRBV19	TRBJ1-1	TGTGCCAGTAGCCTAGGGCAGGATTCGGGGGACACTGAAGCTTTCTTT	CASSLGQDSGDTEAFF
.	.	TRBV19	TRBJ1-5	TGTGCCAGTAGATGGGTGATCGGAAATCAGCCCCAGCATTTT	CASRWVIGNQPQHF
TRBD2	.	TRBV7-1	TRBJ2-5	TGTGCCAGCAGCCCATCCAGATGGACTAGCGGGGGGTATAGTGAAGAGACCCAGTACTTC	CASSPSRWTSGGYSEETQYF
.	.	TRBV6-8	TRBJ1-5	TGTGCCAGCAGTTGGTGGACATCGGATCAGCCCCAGCATTTT	CASSWWTSDQPQHF
.	.	TRBV6-8	TRBJ2-5	TGTGCCAGCAGTTACCCTATGGGGACGGGACAAGAGACCCAGTACTTC	CASSYPMGTGQETQYF
TRBD2	once	TRBV30	TRBJ2-7	TGTGCCTGGAGTGCAAGGGACAGGACTAGCGGGAGAAGGGGGGAGCAGTACTTC	CAWSARDRTSGRRGEQYF
.	.	TRBV19	TRBJ1-5	TGTGCCAGTAGTATAGACAGGGATCAGCCCCAGCATTTT	CASSIDRDQPQHF
.	.	TRBV11-3	TRBJ1-6	TGTGCCAGCAGCTCCAGCCGTGCAGCGCTCCATTCACCCCTCCACTTT	CASSSSRAALHSPLHF